This T cell receptor beta chain was found in a study of molecular identifiers for immune sequencing clone quantification. There are many counts of this clonotype. The CDR3 spans 16 residues. Germline V gene sequence: CDR1 PRHDT, CDR2 FYEKMQ (reference sequence). V lost 0 bases, J lost 3 bases, and 3 bases stayed unmatched. Libraries of bulk TCR were made by previously described methods (with listed TCR primers). TCRdb reprocessed the PCR reads with MiXCR, giving one entry per CDR3 protein. The repertoire includes about 320,000 distinct CDR3 sequences, under 25% of them detected once, and approximately 0.74% sits in the top ten.

The clonotype originates from a human donor in good health. Some libraries in this study had Jurkat cell RNA spiked in. Sequenced: naive CD8+ T cells from blood, with Jurkat cell RNA spiked in. Subset of the sample: FACS-sorted CD8+CD4-CCR7+CD45RA+ naive T cells. The chain uses TRBV13 and TRBJ1-5; 9 bases line up with TRBD1. This chain's CDR3 is CASSLGGQGFNQPQHF. The CDR3, as DNA: TGTGCCAGCAGCTTAGGGGGACAGGGTTTCAATCAGCCCCAGCATTTT.